Below, 28 T cell receptor beta chains from the same sample are listed, as sequenced in a study of T cell responses to AZD1222 COVID-19 vaccine. Some clones are missing from TCRdb's copy, which holds only in-frame ones; the method was immunoSEQ multiplex PCR. The profile shows 150,000 or so clones, 80% to 95% of them singletons. Source: peripheral blood, taken on day 0 of AZD1222 vaccination. The receptors derive from an adult in good health.

V is TRBV18 and J is TRBJ2-1; 12 bases agree with TRBD2. Germline assignment: CDR1 KGHSH and CDR2 LQKENI. The CDR3 contains 16 residues. J gave up 8 bases and V 5 bases, and 10 bases lay outside the gene matches. CDR3 in amino acids: CASSNTGLAGGYEQFF. The CDR3 nucleotides read TGTGCCAGCTCAAACACGGGACTAGCGGGCGGGTATGAGCAGTTCTTC.

The rearrangement links TRBV7-9 to TRBJ1-6; TRBD1 might be the D (5 bases). Trimming removed 5 bases from V and 9 bases from J, with 17 bases in between. The CDR3 is 15 residues long. Germline V gene sequence: CDR1 SEHNR, CDR2 FQNEAQ (reference sequence). The CDR3 coding sequence is TGTGCCAGCAGCCGGACCGGGACTGACGGTTCACCCCTCCACTTT. Translating gives CASSRTGTDGSPLHF.

V is TRBV18 and J is TRBJ1-2; 9 bases map to TRBD1. The CDR3 is 18 residues long. V lost 1 base to trimming and J lost 3 bases; unmatched junction nucleotides: 12. CDR1 and CDR2 (germline): KGHSH, LQKENI. CDR3 in amino acids: CASSPLPNRGRRDYGYTF. Here the CDR3 DNA reads TGTGCCAGCTCACCACTCCCCAACAGGGGGCGCAGGGACTATGGCTACACCTTC.

This clone was detected once. The CDR3 sequence is CASSRAGGTSTDTQYF. CDR3 DNA sequence: TGTGCCAGTAGCAGGGCCGGAGGGACTTCCACAGATACGCAGTATTTT. This rearrangement joins TRBV19 to TRBJ2-3; the D gene is possibly TRBD2 (6 bases). The ends were cut back, 6 bases at V and 2 bases at J, with 18 bases in the middle. Germline V gene sequence: CDR1 LNHDA, CDR2 SQIVND (reference sequence). This CDR3 has 16 amino acids.

The chain carries TRBV27 and TRBJ2-2; TRBD2 matches at 13 bases. The CDR3 contains 14 residues. Germline V lookup: CDR1 MNHEY, CDR2 SMNVEV (reference sequence). V was pared by 8 bases and J by 7 bases, with 4 bases of the junction left unmatched. The CDR3 DNA reads as TGTGCCAGCGGGACTAGCGGGAAGAACGGGGAGCTGTTTTTT. Residues: CASGTSGKNGELFF.

This rearrangement joins TRBV5-1 to TRBJ2-2, with D possibly matching TRBD1 (6 bases). The CDR3 totals 17 residues. CDR1 SGHRS and CDR2 YFSETQ come from the germline V gene. The V end was cut by 4 bases, the J end by 1 base, with 17 bases between. In DNA, the CDR3 is TGCGCCAGCAGCGGACAGACAGGCAACCTGAACACCGGGGAGCTGTTTTTT. Amino acids: CASSGQTGNLNTGELFF.

The sample holds a few counts of this clone. The chain employs TRBV9 and TRBJ2-1; TRBD2 aligns across 9 bases. CDR3 length: 15 amino acids. V shed 4 bases and J 6 bases; nucleotides not matched to a gene: 8. The germline gives CDR1 SGDLS, CDR2 YYNGEE. CDR3: CASSRLADNPNEQFF. The DNA of the CDR3 is TGTGCCAGCAGCCGACTAGCGGATAACCCCAATGAGCAGTTCTTC. Full variable domain (rest looked up from reference TRBV9 and TRBJ2-1): DSGVTQTPKHLITATGQRVTLRCSPRSGDLSVYWYQQSLDQGLQFLIQYYNGEERAKGNILERFSAQQFPDLHSELNLSSLELGDSALYFCASSRLADNPNEQFFGPGTRLTVL.

The rearrangement joins TRBV5-1 to TRBJ1-4; 10 positions match TRBD1. The V gene's germline CDR1 is SGHRS and CDR2 YFSETQ. V was clipped by 7 bases and J by 8 bases; unmatched bases: 11. The CDR3 contains 15 residues. CDR3 region: CASGETGGFGEKLFF. The DNA for the CDR3 is TGCGCCAGCGGGGAGACAGGGGGCTTCGGAGAAAAACTGTTTTTT.

This clone was counted a single time. This CDR3 is also generated by other DNA sequences in the sample. The rearrangement links TRBV5-1 to TRBJ1-1; D might be TRBD1 (5 bases). The length of the CDR3 is 13 residues. V lost 1 base and J lost 1, with 5 bases in between. Per germline, CDR1 SGHRS and CDR2 YFSETQ. The CDR3 DNA sequence: TGCGCCAGCAGCTTGAGGGGGAACACTGAAGCTTTCTTT. It specifies CASSLRGNTEAFF. Complete variable domain (other parts from reference TRBV5-1 and TRBJ1-1): KAGVTQTPRYLIKTRGQQVTLSCSPISGHRSVSWYQQTPGQGLQFLFEYFSETQRNKGNFPGRFSGRQFSNSRSEMNVSTLELGDSALYLCASSLRGNTEAFFGQGTRLTVV.

The chain links TRBV11-1 to TRBJ2-3; D is unresolved. The germline gives CDR1 SGHAT, CDR2 FQDESV (reference sequence). The CDR3 length is 12 residues. The ends were cut back, 2 bases at V and 4 bases at J, with 4 bases in the middle. CDR3 in DNA: TGTGCCAGCAGCTTACTTTCAGATACGCAGTATTTT. Residues: CASSLLSDTQYF.

This chain links TRBV2 with TRBJ1-3; D possibly corresponds to TRBD1 (5 bases). The CDR3 loop spans 15 amino acids. Trimming removed 5 bases at V and 2 bases at J, with 13 bases between. CDR1 is SNHLY and CDR2 is FYNNEI in the germline V gene. Written as DNA, the CDR3 is TGTGCCAGCAGTCAAGGGGCGAACCCTGGAAACACCATATATTTT. Its protein is CASSQGANPGNTIYF.

The chain combines TRBV19 with TRBJ2-2; 8 nucleotides align to TRBD2. This CDR3 contains 16 residues. V trimming: 5 bases; J trimming: 7 bases; junction bases outside the gene matches: 12. In germline, CDR1 is LNHDA, CDR2 SQIVND (reference sequence). For the CDR3, the DNA is TGTGCCAGTAGTCCTACTTTAGCGGGGAAGGTCGGGGAGCTGTTTTTT. It specifies CASSPTLAGKVGELFF.

V usage is TRBV20-1 and J usage is TRBJ1-1; D call uncertain. CDR1 and CDR2 (germline): DFQATT, SNEGSKA (reference sequence). Trimming took off 3 bases at V and 3 bases at J, with 14 bases between the two ends. This CDR3 spans 14 amino acids. Written as DNA, the CDR3 is TGCAGTGCTAGTTTAGGGCCCGCCTACACTGAAGCTTTCTTT. This translates into CSASLGPAYTEAFF.

J is TRBJ2-3 and V is TRBV27; D is uncertain. There are 14 residues in the CDR3. Between the trimmed V and J ends, which lost 6 bases and 5 bases, there was a span of 15 bases. In germline, CDR1 is MNHEY, CDR2 SMNVEV (reference sequence). The CDR3 region has the DNA TGTGCCAGCAGCCGGACGGCAATAGGAGATACGCAGTATTTT. This codes for CASSRTAIGDTQYF.

This clone was found a few times. V gene TRBV25-1 combines with J gene TRBJ1-1; no clear D gene. Trimming removed 1 base at V and 5 bases at J, with 14 bases between. This CDR3 contains 15 residues. CDR1 and CDR2 from the germline V gene are MGHDK and SYGVNS. As DNA, the CDR3 is TGTGCCAGCAGTGAATCTCCGGCCGGGTGGACTGAAGCTTTCTTT. This translates into CASSESPAGWTEAFF.

This sequence joins TRBV5-1 and TRBJ2-7; no clear D. The V end was cut by 5 bases, the J end by 0 bases, with 6 bases between. CDR1 and CDR2 from the germline V gene are SGHRS and YFSETQ. The CDR3 has 12 residues. For the CDR3, the DNA is TGCGCCAGCAGACCCGACTCCTACGAGCAGTACTTC. Amino acid sequence: CASRPDSYEQYF.

This chain joins TRBV7-6 and TRBJ1-4; maybe TRBD1 (5 bases). The V and J ends lost 5 bases and 4 bases respectively, with 20 bases between them. CDR3 length: 17 amino acids. Germline values: CDR1 SGHVS, CDR2 FNYEAQ. The CDR3 region has the DNA TGTGCCAGCAGCCTCTCTCCGGGACTGAAACATAATGAAAAACTGTTTTTT. Amino acid sequence: CASSLSPGLKHNEKLFF.

V and J are TRBV14 and TRBJ1-2, with 7 bases that match TRBD1. The length of the CDR3 is 14 residues. Germline values: CDR1 SGHDN, CDR2 FVKESK. J lost 4 bases, V lost 4 bases, and 6 bases had no gene match. This CDR3 is CASSLAGGAYGYTF. CDR3 coding DNA: TGTGCCAGCAGCCTGGCAGGGGGGGCCTATGGCTACACCTTC.

Points on this clone: Other DNA sequences in this specimen translate into the identical CDR3. The CDR3 nucleotides read TGTGCCAGCAGTTTGCTGGGGCAGCCCCAGCATTTT. It encodes CASSLLGQPQHF. The chain uses TRBV28 and TRBJ1-5; D remains ambiguous. Germline values: CDR1 MDHEN, CDR2 SYDVKM. The CDR3 contains 12 residues. V lost 3 bases and J 7 bases, leaving 7 bases between the germline ends. The variable domain in full, with the rest retrieved from reference TRBV28 and TRBJ1-5, is DVKVTQSSRYLVKRTGEKVFLECVQDMDHENMFWYRQDPGLGLRLIYFSYDVKMKEKGDIPEGYSVSREKKERFSLILESASTNQTSMYLCASSLLGQPQHFGDGTRLSIL.

The V call is TRBV7-6, the J call TRBJ1-2; TRBD1 is a possible D gene (6 bases). CDR3 length equals 12 residues. Trimming shortened V by 2 bases and J by 6 bases, and 7 bases separated the two germline ends. Germline CDR1 reads SGHVS; CDR2 reads FNYEAQ. The CDR3 spells CASSLTGNGYTF. CDR3 sequence (DNA): TGTGCCAGCAGCTTAACAGGGAATGGCTACACCTTC.

This clone has only one observation. The genes are TRBV15 and TRBJ1-2, with a possible D match to TRBD1 (6 bases). The CDR3 runs 16 residues. V was pared by 0 bases and J by 7 bases, with 18 bases between. Per germline, CDR1 LNHNV and CDR2 YYDKDF (reference sequence). CDR3 nucleotide sequence: TGTGCCACCAGCAGAGATACTAACAGGGCGTCAACTGGCTACACCTTC. Translation: CATSRDTNRASTGYTF.

The chain links TRBV6-5 to TRBJ1-2, with 7 bases aligning to TRBD1. This CDR3 has 15 amino acids. The germline gives CDR1 MNHEY, CDR2 SVGAGI. V lost 6 bases, J lost 6 bases, and 13 bases stayed unmatched. CDR3 residues: CASRAQGLQTHGYTF. CDR3 nucleotide sequence: TGTGCCAGCAGAGCACAGGGGTTGCAGACCCATGGCTACACCTTC.

The chain links TRBV19 to TRBJ2-4; the D gene is possibly TRBD1 (6 bases). V lost 5 bases and J lost 0, with 14 bases in between. This CDR3 spans 16 amino acids. Germline CDR1 and CDR2: LNHDA and SQIVND (reference sequence). The CDR3 region is CASSPQDRLAKNIQYF. For the CDR3, the DNA is TGTGCCAGTAGTCCCCAGGACAGACTAGCCAAAAACATTCAGTACTTC.

This sequence joins TRBV12-5 and TRBJ2-7; D may be TRBD1 (5 bases). Deletions cut 6 bases from V and 6 bases from J, with 15 bases between. Germline V CDR1 and CDR2: LGHNT, FRNRAP. The CDR3 length is 13 residues. The CDR3 loop is CASGSTVASEQYF. The CDR3 coding sequence is TGTGCTAGTGGGTCGACAGTGGCCAGCGAGCAGTACTTC.

The rearrangement joins TRBV27 to TRBJ1-6; 7 nucleotides match TRBD1. V trimming: 4 bases; J trimming: 1 base; junction bases outside the gene matches: 10. Germline V gene data show CDR1 as MNHEY and CDR2 as SMNVEV (reference sequence). The CDR3 runs to 18 residues. Here the CDR3 reads CASSSTGRGLSYNSPLHF. CDR3 bases: TGTGCCAGCAGTTCGACAGGGCGCGGGTTATCCTATAATTCACCCCTCCACTTT.

The chain is built from TRBV11-2 and TRBJ1-6; D is uncertain. The germline V gene encodes CDR1 SGHAT and CDR2 FQNNGV. CDR3 size: 13 residues. The ends were cut back, 3 bases at V and 7 bases at J, with 7 bases in the middle. The CDR3 region is CASSLTVNSPLHF. The CDR3 DNA reads as TGTGCCAGCAGCTTGACGGTCAATTCACCCCTCCACTTT. Drawing the rest from reference TRBV11-2 and TRBJ1-6, the complete variable domain is EAGVAQSPRYKIIEKRQSVAFWCNPISGHATLYWYQQILGQGPKLLIQFQNNGVVDDSQLPKDRFSAERLKGVDSTLKIQPAKLEDSAVYLCASSLTVNSPLHFGNGTRLTVT.

J is TRBJ2-3 and V is TRBV30; tentative D call: TRBD2 (6 bases). The germline V gene has CDR1 GTSNPN and CDR2 SVGIG (reference sequence). CDR3 length equals 14 residues. V lost 3 bases and J 5 bases, leaving 15 bases between the germline ends. CDR3 amino acids: CAWRDGRGVDTQYF. The CDR3 nucleotides are TGTGCCTGGAGGGACGGGAGAGGTGTAGATACGCAGTATTTT.

This clone appeared once. The rearrangement joins TRBV5-1 to TRBJ1-1; the D gene is possibly TRBD1 (6 bases). Trimming took 3 bases from V and 0 from J, leaving 12 bases between them. Germline CDR1 reads SGHRS; CDR2 reads YFSETQ. The CDR3 runs to 15 residues. CDR3 DNA sequence: TGCGCCAGCAGCTCAGGCAGGGGTATGAACACTGAAGCTTTCTTT. Its translation is CASSSGRGMNTEAFF.